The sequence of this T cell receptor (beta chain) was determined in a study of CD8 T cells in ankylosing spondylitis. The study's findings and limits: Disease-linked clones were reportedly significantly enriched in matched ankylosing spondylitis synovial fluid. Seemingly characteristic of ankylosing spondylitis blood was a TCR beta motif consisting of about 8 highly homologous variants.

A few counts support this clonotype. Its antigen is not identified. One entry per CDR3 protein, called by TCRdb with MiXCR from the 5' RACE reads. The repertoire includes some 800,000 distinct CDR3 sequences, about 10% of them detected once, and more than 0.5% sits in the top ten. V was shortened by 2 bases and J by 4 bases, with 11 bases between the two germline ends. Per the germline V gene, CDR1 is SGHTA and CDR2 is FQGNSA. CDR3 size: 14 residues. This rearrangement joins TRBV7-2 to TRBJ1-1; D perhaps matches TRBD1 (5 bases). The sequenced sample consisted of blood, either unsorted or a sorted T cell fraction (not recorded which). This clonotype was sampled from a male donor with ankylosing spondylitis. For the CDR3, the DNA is TGTGCCAGCAGCTTACAGGGATGGGCCACTGAAGCTTTCTTT. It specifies CASSLQGWATEAFF.